A single T cell receptor (beta chain) is shown here with its context. The germline CDR1 and CDR2 sequences are SGHNT and YYREEE (reference sequence). V shed 8 bases and J shed 1 base, with 13 bases lying between them. The CDR3 length is 13 residues. These data originate in a study of blood T cell repertoires in COVID-19. The repertoire was sequenced with immunoSEQ multiplex PCR; TCRdb's copy has only in-frame clones and lacks some. This table has 210,000 or so clones, roughly 80% appearing once. What was sequenced was PBMCs or T cells enriched from blood (not recorded which). The chain uses TRBV5-4 and TRBJ2-7; no definite D call. This receptor was obtained from a woman between 45 and 60 years old who had been exposed to COVID-19. The CDR3, as DNA: TGTGCCAGATTAGACACCCCGTCCTACGAGCAGTACTTC. This encodes CARLDTPSYEQYF.